One sample yielded the 27 T cell receptor beta chains listed below, sequenced in a study of shared clonotypes between healthy human individuals. Cells designated naive CD8 were CD45RO-negative and were positively selected for CCR7, with terminally differentiated effector memory CD45RA+ cells excluded. Profiled with immunoSEQ multiplex PCR; TCRdb holds only in-frame clones, not every one. The sample has some 2 million clones, about 95% seen once. The source material was naive CD8+ T cells sorted from blood. The receptors shown here come from a man aged 18 to 35 in good health.

This chain connects TRBV5-6 to TRBJ1-4; unclear D gene. The CDR3 has 16 amino acids. In germline, CDR1 is SGHDT, CDR2 YYEEEE. Trimming took off 0 bases at V and 2 bases at J, with 11 bases between the two ends. The CDR3 here is CASSLGTDGTNEKLFF. DNA for the CDR3: TGTGCCAGCAGCTTGGGAACGGACGGCACTAATGAAAAACTGTTTTTT.

The chain has TRBV4-1 and TRBJ1-5; D is unresolved. CDR3 length: 16 amino acids. Germline V lookup: CDR1 MGHRA, CDR2 YSYEKL. V lost 1 base and J lost 0, with 10 bases in between. CDR3 bases: TGCGCCAGCAGCCAAGCGGCTTCGTATAGCAATCAGCCCCAGCATTTT. Translation: CASSQAASYSNQPQHF.

J is TRBJ2-7 and V is TRBV4-1; D is perhaps TRBD1 (5 bases). The germline CDR1 and CDR2 sequences are MGHRA and YSYEKL. Trimming took off 0 bases at V and 3 bases at J, with 9 bases between the two ends. This CDR3 spans 14 amino acids. CDR3 nucleotide sequence: TGCGCCAGCAGCCAAGATGCAGGGTACTACGAGCAGTACTTC. It yields the protein CASSQDAGYYEQYF.

The chain combines TRBV27 with TRBJ2-1; TRBD2 agrees at 11 bases. The CDR3 totals 14 residues. The junction had 7 bases not matched to a gene; V was cut back by 8 bases and J by 7 bases. Germline V lookup: CDR1 MNHEY, CDR2 SMNVEV (reference sequence). The CDR3 DNA follows: TGTGCCAGCCGGACTAGCGGGCTCACAAATGAGCAGTTCTTC. This sequence encodes CASRTSGLTNEQFF.

This chain links TRBV28 with TRBJ2-1; 8 bases align to TRBD2. V lost 3 bases and J lost 8; bases outside the gene matches: 12. The CDR3 consists of 16 residues. CDR1 and CDR2 from the germline V gene are MDHEN and SYDVKM. CDR3 sequence reads: CASSLRDGGGIDEQFF. CDR3 nucleotide sequence: TGTGCCAGCAGTTTGCGTGACGGGGGGGGTATCGATGAGCAGTTCTTC. Full variable domain (outside the CDR3, taken from reference TRBV28 and TRBJ2-1): DVKVTQSSRYLVKRTGEKVFLECVQDMDHENMFWYRQDPGLGLRLIYFSYDVKMKEKGDIPEGYSVSREKKERFSLILESASTNQTSMYLCASSLRDGGGIDEQFFGPGTRLTVL.

This clone was seen just once. The V gene is TRBV6-6, the J gene TRBJ2-5; weak D call: TRBD2 (5 bases). Germline CDR1 and CDR2: MNHNY and SVGAGI (reference sequence). The ends were cut back, 4 bases at V and 4 bases at J, with 10 bases in the middle. This CDR3 contains 13 residues. The CDR3 spells CASSSDWGETQYF. For the CDR3, the DNA is TGTGCCAGCAGTTCGGACTGGGGAGAGACCCAGTACTTC.

This chain links TRBV30 with TRBJ2-5, with D perhaps matching TRBD1 or TRBD2 (5 bases each). Deletions cut 1 base from V and 4 bases from J, with 10 bases between. The CDR3 spans 13 residues. CDR1 and CDR2 from the germline V gene are GTSNPN and SVGIG (reference sequence). Written as DNA, the CDR3 is TGTGCCTGGAGTGGGGGGTCGGGAGAGACCCAGTACTTC. This gives the protein CAWSGGSGETQYF.

Remarks on this clone: Other nucleotide sequences from this sample produce the same CDR3. The V call is TRBV5-6, the J call TRBJ2-5, with D hard to call. Per germline, CDR1 SGHDT and CDR2 YYEEEE. The V and J ends lost 2 bases and 2 bases respectively, with 7 bases between them. CDR3 length: 13 residues. The CDR3 nucleotides read TGTGCCAGCAGCTTACAGATACAAGAGACCCAGTACTTC. The encoded protein is CASSLQIQETQYF.

The V and J genes are TRBV4-1 and TRBJ2-3, with D perhaps being TRBD1 or TRBD2 (6 bases each). Germline V CDR1 and CDR2: MGHRA, YSYEKL. The germline V and J ends were trimmed by 2 bases and 2 bases, with 20 bases remaining between them. This CDR3 contains 18 residues. Here the CDR3 DNA reads TGCGCCAGCAGCCAACAGAGTTTGGAGGGGGGTTACACAGATACGCAGTATTTT. Translating gives CASSQQSLEGGYTDTQYF.

The chain employs TRBV2 and TRBJ1-4; unclear D gene. The CDR3 consists of 16 residues. Trimming shortened V by 0 bases and J by 3 bases, and 11 bases separated the two germline ends. In germline, CDR1 is SNHLY, CDR2 FYNNEI. CDR3 sequence: CASSEAGEAANEKLFF. The CDR3 nucleotides read TGTGCCAGCAGTGAAGCGGGTGAAGCTGCTAATGAAAAACTGTTTTTT.

This rearrangement joins TRBV7-2 to TRBJ1-4; 8 bases match TRBD1. The germline V gene encodes CDR1 SGHTA and CDR2 FQGNSA. V lost 5 bases to trimming and J lost 7 bases; unmatched junction nucleotides: 9. CDR3 size: 15 residues. The CDR3 loop reads CASSEWTGLGEKLFF. CDR3 nucleotides: TGTGCCAGCAGCGAATGGACAGGGTTAGGTGAAAAACTGTTTTTT.

Note on this clone: Additional DNA sequences in this sample encode the identical CDR3. The V call is TRBV6-5, the J call TRBJ1-3; 8 bases match TRBD1. CDR1 MNHEY and CDR2 SVGAGI come from the germline V gene. Germline trimming cut 2 bases from V and 2 bases from J; bases unmatched to any gene: 2. The CDR3 is 15 amino acids. The CDR3 loop is CASSYGQGPGNTIYF. CDR3 in DNA: TGTGCCAGCAGTTACGGACAGGGACCTGGAAACACCATATATTTT.

The V and J genes are TRBV28 and TRBJ1-1; D possibly corresponds to TRBD1 (6 bases). The CDR3 length is 11 residues. V shed 5 bases and J shed 9 bases, with 10 bases lying between them. Germline values: CDR1 MDHEN, CDR2 SYDVKM. In nucleotides, the CDR3 is TGTGCCAGCAGTACGGACAGTCAAGCTTTCTTT. It codes for CASSTDSQAFF.

J is TRBJ1-1 and V is TRBV5-1; D gene ambiguous. Looked up from germline, CDR1 is SGHRS and CDR2 is YFSETQ. Trimming pared 4 bases from V and 2 bases from J, leaving 15 bases between. CDR3 size: 15 residues. Here the CDR3 DNA reads TGCGCCAGCAGCAGAAGCCGGGAGGCCAACACTGAAGCTTTCTTT. Translated, it gives CASSRSREANTEAFF.

This chain uses TRBV2 with TRBJ2-1; TRBD1 might be the D (6 bases). Trimming stripped 3 bases from V and 0 bases from J, with 21 bases between. In germline, CDR1 is SNHLY, CDR2 FYNNEI. The CDR3 is 19 residues long. The CDR3 DNA is TGTGCCAGCAGTGAGTCAGGGGTTTGGACGTCCATCTCCTACAATGAGCAGTTCTTC. Translating it yields CASSESGVWTSISYNEQFF. The variable domain in full, completed from reference TRBV2 and TRBJ2-1, reads EPEVTQTPSHQVTQMGQEVILRCVPISNHLYFYWYRQILGQKVEFLVSFYNNEISEKSEIFDDQFSVERPDGSNFTLKIRSTKLEDSAMYFCASSESGVWTSISYNEQFFGPGTRLTVL.

This rearrangement joins TRBV6-5 to TRBJ1-1, with D possibly matching TRBD1 (5 bases). Deletions cut 0 bases from V and 3 bases from J, with 11 bases between. CDR3 length: 15 amino acids. The germline CDR1 and CDR2 sequences are MNHEY and SVGAGI. CDR3 loop: CASSYSPRADTEAFF. In nucleotides, the CDR3 is TGTGCCAGCAGTTACTCCCCCAGGGCGGACACTGAAGCTTTCTTT.

With respect to this clone: The same CDR3 can be traced to other DNA sequences in this sample. This sequence joins TRBV7-9 and TRBJ1-3, with a weak D call TRBD1 (6 bases). Germline V lookup: CDR1 SEHNR, CDR2 FQNEAQ (reference sequence). The V and J ends lost 4 bases and 2 bases respectively, with 9 bases between them. The CDR3 length is 14 residues. CDR3 in DNA: TGTGCCAGCAGCTCAACAGGGACTGGAAACACCATATATTTT. Its translation is CASSSTGTGNTIYF. Full variable domain (missing parts from reference TRBV7-9 and TRBJ1-3): DTGVSQNPRHKITKRGQNVTFRCDPISEHNRLYWYRQTLGQGPEFLTYFQNEAQLEKSRLLSDRFSAERPKGSFSTLEIQRTEQGDSAMYLCASSSTGTGNTIYFGEGSWLTVV.

The gene calls are TRBV27 and TRBJ1-1; D remains unclear. Germline V CDR1 and CDR2: MNHEY, SMNVEV (reference sequence). The CDR3 loop spans 13 amino acids. The V gene lost 6 bases and the J gene lost 1 base, with 9 bases spanning the gap. CDR3 in amino acids: CASRYGGNTEAFF. In DNA, the CDR3 is TGTGCCAGCAGATACGGAGGGAACACTGAAGCTTTCTTT.

The J gene is TRBJ2-7, the V gene TRBV18; TRBD2 agrees at 8 bases. Germline loops: CDR1 KGHSH, CDR2 LQKENI. Trimming cost V 3 bases and J 0 bases; bases outside gene matches: 7. This CDR3 has 16 residues. CDR3 coding DNA: TGTGCCAGCTCACCCCGGGAGGGGCGACACTCCTACGAGCAGTACTTC. The encoded protein is CASSPREGRHSYEQYF. Filled out from reference TRBV18 and TRBJ2-7, the complete variable domain reads NAGVMQNPRHLVRRRGQEARLRCSPMKGHSHVYWYRQLPEEGLKFMVYLQKENIIDESGMPKERFSAEFPKEGPSILRIQQVVRGDSAAYFCASSPREGRHSYEQYFGPGTRLTVT.

This chain links TRBV9 with TRBJ1-4; no firm D call. Between the trimmed V and J ends, which lost 0 bases and 7 bases, there was a span of 10 bases. This CDR3 has 14 residues. Per the germline V gene, CDR1 is SGDLS and CDR2 is YYNGEE. The CDR3, as DNA: TGTGCCAGCAGCGTAGTAGGAGACTTTGAAAAACTGTTTTTT. Translated, it gives CASSVVGDFEKLFF.

The chain joins TRBV9 to TRBJ2-2; 10 positions agree with TRBD1. Trimming removed 0 bases from V and 3 bases from J; junction bases left unmatched: 11. The CDR3 is 19 amino acids. CDR1 and CDR2 from the germline V gene are SGDLS and YYNGEE. In DNA, the CDR3 is TGTGCCAGCAGCGTAGTGGATATTGGGGGACAGGGGTACACCGGGGAGCTGTTTTTT. It translates to CASSVVDIGGQGYTGELFF.

The chain employs TRBV7-8 and TRBJ2-7; perhaps TRBD1 as D (5 bases). The V and J ends lost 5 bases and 0 bases respectively, with 14 bases between them. The germline V gene has CDR1 SGHVS and CDR2 FQNEAQ. The length of the CDR3 is 15 residues. For the CDR3, the DNA is TGTGCCAGCAGCCACGGGCCACAGGTCTCCTACGAGCAGTACTTC. It specifies CASSHGPQVSYEQYF.

This chain uses TRBV27 with TRBJ2-7; D tentatively reads TRBD1 or TRBD2 (5 bases each). The CDR3 is 16 residues long. CDR1 and CDR2 from the germline V gene are MNHEY and SMNVEV (reference sequence). V lost 6 bases and J 1 base, leaving 19 bases between the germline ends. CDR3 coding DNA: TGTGCCAGCAGCCATCAGGTAGGGGACCGGTCCTACGAGCAGTACTTC. It yields the protein CASSHQVGDRSYEQYF.

The V call is TRBV4-3, the J call TRBJ2-7; weak D call: TRBD2 (6 bases). Per the germline V gene, CDR1 is LGHNA and CDR2 is YSLEER. The ends were cut back, 1 base at V and 2 bases at J, with 12 bases in the middle. CDR3 length: 15 residues. The CDR3 here is CASSQVGGMAYEQYF. The CDR3 nucleotides read TGCGCCAGCAGCCAAGTGGGCGGGATGGCCTACGAGCAGTACTTC.

The chain couples TRBV6-5 to TRBJ2-1; possible D gene TRBD1, 6 bases. With 5 bases removed from V and 1 base from J, the gap between germline ends came to 12 bases. This CDR3 contains 15 residues. Germline lookup yields CDR1 MNHEY and CDR2 SVGAGI. The CDR3 loop is CASSPGVGSYNEQFF. In DNA form, the CDR3 reads TGTGCCAGCAGTCCAGGGGTCGGGTCCTACAATGAGCAGTTCTTC.

A word on this clone: Other DNA sequences in the same sample also yield this CDR3. The rearrangement joins TRBV5-6 to TRBJ2-2; D call uncertain. The germline V and J ends were trimmed by 0 bases and 1 base, with 4 bases remaining between them. Germline V lookup: CDR1 SGHDT, CDR2 YYEEEE. CDR3 length: 14 amino acids. CDR3 sequence: CASSLAGNTGELFF. The CDR3 DNA follows: TGTGCCAGCAGCTTGGCAGGGAACACCGGGGAGCTGTTTTTT. Full variable domain (missing parts from reference TRBV5-6 and TRBJ2-2): DAGVTQSPTHLIKTRGQQVTLRCSPKSGHDTVSWYQQALGQGPQFIFQYYEEEERQRGNFPDRFSGHQFPNYSSELNVNALLLGDSALYLCASSLAGNTGELFFGEGSRLTVL.

This rearrangement joins TRBV6-4 to TRBJ2-7; 8 bases map to TRBD2. The CDR3 contains 15 residues. After removal of 5 bases from V and 1 base from J, the junction contained 7 bases not matched to a gene. Per germline, CDR1 MRHNA and CDR2 SNTAGT. The CDR3 nucleotides read TGTGCCAGCAGTTTGTATGGCGGGGGGTCCTACGAGCAGTACTTC. Amino acids: CASSLYGGGSYEQYF.